The T cell receptor (beta chain) described here comes from a study of shared clonotypes between healthy human individuals. With 4 bases clipped from V and 6 bases from J, the junction kept 8 bases outside the gene matches. CDR1 and CDR2 (germline): LNHDA, SQIVND (reference sequence). The CDR3 is 14 amino acids. This table comes from immunoSEQ multiplex PCR, and its TCRdb copy is limited to in-frame clones, with some not included. The table includes 640,000 or so clones, roughly 70% detected once. This chain uses TRBV19 with TRBJ2-7; 8 nucleotides line up with TRBD1. The sample consisted of memory CD4+ T cells sorted from blood. As for subset: CD45RA-negative fraction. The sequence was collected from a woman between 25 and 40 years old in good health. CDR3 DNA sequence: TGTGCCAGTAGTAGGACAGGGCCGTCTGCCGAGCAGTACTTC. Protein sequence: CASSRTGPSAEQYF. The whole variable domain, remainder taken from reference TRBV19 and TRBJ2-7, is DGGITQSPKYLFRKEGQNVTLSCEQNLNHDAMYWYRQDPGQGLRLIYYSQIVNDFQKGDIAEGYSVSREKKESFPLTVTSAQKNPTAFYLCASSRTGPSAEQYFGPGTRLTVT.